The source of this T cell receptor beta chain is a study of blood T cell repertoires in COVID-19. The wider study: From the United States, Italy and Spain came samples of acute and convalescent COVID-19.

Sequencing used immunoSEQ multiplex PCR; TCRdb keeps in-frame clones, though not all of them. Of approximately 38,000 clones in the sample, around 87% were seen once. J lost 10 bases, V lost 2 bases, and 14 bases had no gene match. From germline, CDR1 is GTSNPN and CDR2 SVGIG (reference sequence). The CDR3 consists of 15 residues. The clonotype was recovered from a man over 45 with active or convalescent COVID-19. Sequenced: peripheral blood. The chain recombines TRBV30 with TRBJ1-1; TRBD1 aligns across 9 bases. The CDR3 DNA follows: TGTGCCTGGAGTTACTTCCCCGGGACAGGGTTGGGAGCTTTCTTT. It translates to CAWSYFPGTGLGAFF.